Listed here are 27 T cell receptor beta chains from one sample, sequenced in a study of spatial heterogeneity in lung cancer. Stated time point: sample taken at primary tumor resection. Unsorted whole RNA from tumor, nontumor lung or frozen PBMC underwent sequencing. TCRdb ran MiXCR on the 5' RACE reads and lists one entry per CDR3 protein. Here the sample spans 40,000 to 55,000 distinct CDR3 sequences, 6.5% to 8% being singletons. Sequencing was performed on PBMCs, taken at surgery. The receptors come from a female donor with early-stage non-small cell lung cancer.

This clonotype came up many times. J is TRBJ1-2 and V is TRBV5-1; D is possibly TRBD1 (5 bases). The V gene's germline CDR1 is SGHRS and CDR2 YFSETQ. V lost 4 bases to trimming and J lost 4 bases, with 11 bases between them. This CDR3 contains 13 residues. The CDR3 region is CASSQRDGYGYTF. The CDR3 DNA is TGCGCCAGCAGCCAACGGGACGGCTATGGCTACACCTTC. Variable domain in full (rest from reference TRBV5-1 and TRBJ1-2): KAGVTQTPRYLIKTRGQQVTLSCSPISGHRSVSWYQQTPGQGLQFLFEYFSETQRNKGNFPGRFSGRQFSNSRSEMNVSTLELGDSALYLCASSQRDGYGYTFGSGTRLTVV.

To note about this clonotype: A much larger clone lies one base from this, so it may be a read error. The chain has TRBV6-5 and TRBJ2-5; 8 nucleotides agree with TRBD2. J was trimmed by 4 bases and V by 5 bases; bases with no gene match: 9. The CDR3 length is 15 residues. Germline CDR1 MNHEY, CDR2 SVGAGI. The CDR3 DNA reads TGTGCCAGCAGTCCTGGCGGGGGGACCAGAGAGACCCAGTACTTC. Translation gives CASSPGGGTRETQYF.

J is TRBJ2-7 and V is TRBV18; 8 bases agree with TRBD1. There are 17 residues in the CDR3. With V trimmed by 3 bases and J by 5 bases, 15 bases remained unmatched. Looked up from germline, CDR1 is KGHSH and CDR2 is LQKENI. The CDR3 loop is CASSPTFRDRPADEQYF. CDR3 coding DNA: TGTGCCAGCTCACCCACTTTTCGGGACAGGCCTGCGGACGAGCAGTACTTC.

There are many counts of this clonotype. The chain has TRBV7-2 and TRBJ2-1; D not resolved. The CDR3 is 13 residues long. Germline V gene lookup returns CDR1 SGHTA and CDR2 FQGNSA. V dropped 5 bases and J dropped 0 bases, with 5 bases sitting between them. The CDR3 loop is CASSTDSYNEQFF. DNA of the CDR3: TGTGCCAGCAGCACGGACTCCTACAATGAGCAGTTCTTC. Looking up the rest from reference TRBV7-2 and TRBJ2-1 gives the full variable domain: GAGVSQSPSNKVTEKGKDVELRCDPISGHTALYWYRQSLGQGLEFLIYFQGNSAPDKSGLPSDRFSAERTGGSVSTLTIQRTQQEDSAVYLCASSTDSYNEQFFGPGTRLTVL.

This clonotype was recorded a few times. The chain employs TRBV9 and TRBJ1-1; no clear D. The CDR3 has 14 residues. Looked up from germline, CDR1 is SGDLS and CDR2 is YYNGEE. The ends were cut back, 2 bases at V and 5 bases at J, with 13 bases in the middle. CDR3 nucleotide sequence: TGTGCCAGCAGCGTTTCCGGCAGTGATACTGAAGCTTTCTTT. It codes for CASSVSGSDTEAFF.

This clonotype was observed at least ten times. The chain couples TRBV12-5 to TRBJ2-2; the match to TRBD1 covers 7 bases. After removal of 3 bases from V and 4 bases from J, the junction contained 5 bases not matched to a gene. The CDR3 has 15 residues. Germline V lookup: CDR1 LGHNT, CDR2 FRNRAP. CDR3 coding DNA: TGTGCTAGTGGTTTCCTGGACAGGAGCACCGGGGAGCTGTTTTTT. Protein sequence: CASGFLDRSTGELFF.

V and J are TRBV20-1 and TRBJ2-7, with 8 positions matching TRBD1. This CDR3 spans 13 amino acids. V lost 1 base and J lost 5; bases outside the gene matches: 4. Germline loops: CDR1 DFQATT, CDR2 SNEGSKA (reference sequence). The CDR3 spells CSARGTGLDEQYF. The DNA for the CDR3 is TGCAGTGCTAGAGGGACAGGGCTAGACGAGCAGTACTTC.

The sample holds a few counts of this clonotype. The J gene is TRBJ2-4, the V gene TRBV12-3 or TRBV12-4; 7 nucleotides match TRBD2. The CDR3 totals 15 residues. With V trimmed by 5 bases and J by 9 bases, 13 bases remained unmatched. The CDR3 loop reads CASSPQKGEGGIQYF. The DNA for the CDR3 is TGTGCCAGCAGTCCCCAAAAAGGGGAGGGAGGCATTCAGTACTTC.

This clonotype was found many times. J is TRBJ2-3 and V is TRBV5-1; 10 bases line up with TRBD2. This CDR3 is 20 amino acids long. Per the germline V gene, CDR1 is SGHRS and CDR2 is YFSETQ. The V segment lost 4 bases and the J segment 0 bases; nucleotides outside the gene matches: 17. The CDR3 reads CASSGRLAGKPTASTDTQYF. The CDR3, as DNA: TGCGCCAGCAGCGGTCGACTAGCGGGCAAACCAACCGCTAGCACAGATACGCAGTATTTT.

This clonotype has just a few counts. Relative to the germline gene, one junction end is altered; a read error may explain this. This chain connects TRBV4-2 to TRBJ2-3, with 7 bases identical to TRBD1. The CDR3 covers 17 residues. CDR1 and CDR2 from the germline V gene are LGHNA and YNFKEQ. The CDR3 DNA reads TGTGTCAGCAGCCAAGATGCCCCGAGGGGGCGCACAGATACGCAGTATTTT. Translation gives CVSSQDAPRGRTDTQYF.

By share, this clonotype ranks as medium-sized. This chain links TRBV20-1 with TRBJ2-5; TRBD2 agrees at 10 bases. With 3 bases clipped from V and 6 bases from J, the junction kept 7 bases outside the gene matches. Germline V gene lookup returns CDR1 DFQATT and CDR2 SNEGSKA (reference sequence). The CDR3 has 14 residues. In nucleotides, the CDR3 is TGCAGTGCTAGCCCCACTAGCGGGGAAAAGACCCAGTACTTC. Its protein is CSASPTSGEKTQYF.

This clonotype showed up many times. This sequence joins TRBV20-1 and TRBJ1-3, with TRBD1 as a possible D gene (5 bases). The germline gives CDR1 DFQATT, CDR2 SNEGSKA (reference sequence). The V end lost 3 bases, the J end lost 8 bases, and 14 bases lay between the germline ends. The CDR3 totals 13 residues. The CDR3 DNA reads as TGCAGTGCTAGTAAGGGCAGGGTAGACACCATATATTTT. This gives the protein CSASKGRVDTIYF.

The genes are TRBV12-3 or TRBV12-4 and TRBJ1-1; 9 bases align to TRBD1. The CDR3 totals 14 residues. With V trimmed by 5 bases and J by 4 bases, 5 bases remained unmatched. The CDR3 DNA reads TGTGCCAGCAGTCGACAGGGGGGTATCACTGAAGCTTTCTTT. This codes for CASSRQGGITEAFF.

The table lists this clonotype with many counts. This chain joins TRBV3-1 and TRBJ1-2; TRBD1 agrees at 8 bases. V was clipped by 8 bases and J by 4 bases; unmatched bases: 3. CDR1 is LGHDT, CDR2 YNNKEL, per germline (reference sequence). This CDR3 contains 12 residues. The CDR3 region is CASGQGAYGYTF. The CDR3, as DNA: TGTGCCAGCGGACAGGGCGCCTATGGCTACACCTTC.

This clonotype was seen ten or more times. V and J are TRBV20-1 and TRBJ2-3, with 8 bases identical to TRBD2. The germline V gene encodes CDR1 DFQATT and CDR2 SNEGSKA (reference sequence). With V trimmed by 0 bases and J by 6 bases, 11 bases remained unmatched. The CDR3 contains 16 residues. The CDR3 loop reads CSARDFRAGGMDTQYF. The CDR3 region has the DNA TGCAGTGCTAGAGATTTTCGGGCGGGGGGAATGGATACGCAGTATTTT.

There are many counts of this clonotype. The chain combines TRBV19 with TRBJ1-4, with 7 positions matching TRBD1. The germline CDR1 and CDR2 sequences are LNHDA and SQIVND (reference sequence). The CDR3 totals 15 residues. V shed 7 bases and J 0 bases; nucleotides not matched to a gene: 5. CDR3 nucleotide sequence: TGTGCCAGTACCCGACAGGGCGCAACTAATGAAAAACTGTTTTTT. It translates to CASTRQGATNEKLFF.

This clonotype was counted ten times or more. The rearrangement links TRBV10-3 to TRBJ1-1; D is possibly TRBD1 (6 bases). Trimming took 3 bases from V and 6 from J, leaving 14 bases between them. The germline V gene encodes CDR1 ENHRY and CDR2 SYGVKD. The CDR3 consists of 14 residues. This CDR3 reads CAISERTALAEAFF. For the CDR3, the DNA is TGTGCCATCAGTGAACGGACAGCCTTGGCTGAAGCTTTCTTT.

This clonotype was counted many times. The chain is built from TRBV5-5 and TRBJ2-1; 8 bases are a match to TRBD2. The ends lost 1 base at V and 0 bases at J; junction bases unmatched: 6. Germline CDR1 is SGHKS and CDR2 is YYEKEE (reference sequence). The CDR3 is made up of 17 amino acids. The CDR3 DNA sequence: TGTGCCAGCAGCTTGCGGAGACTAGCGATCTCCTACAATGAGCAGTTCTTC. As protein: CASSLRRLAISYNEQFF. Full variable domain (remainder filled in from reference TRBV5-5 and TRBJ2-1): DAGVTQSPTHLIKTRGQQVTLRCSPISGHKSVSWYQQVLGQGPQFIFQYYEKEERGRGNFPDRFSARQFPNYSSELNVNALLLGDSALYLCASSLRRLAISYNEQFFGPGTRLTVL.

This clonotype showed up just a few times. V is TRBV20-1 and J is TRBJ1-1, with 7 nucleotides matching TRBD1. The trim removed 6 bases at V and 6 bases at J, leaving 7 bases unmatched. The CDR3 has 12 residues. CDR1 and CDR2 (germline): DFQATT, SNEGSKA (reference sequence). The CDR3 DNA reads TGCAGTGCGGAAGACAGGGCTGCTGAAGCTTTCTTT. Residues: CSAEDRAAEAFF.

This clonotype was seen many times. The chain combines TRBV11-2 with TRBJ1-1, with 9 bases aligning to TRBD1. Trimming cost V 5 bases and J 0 bases; bases outside gene matches: 4. Germline values: CDR1 SGHAT, CDR2 FQNNGV. The CDR3 extends over 15 amino acids. CDR3 sequence reads: CASSAGTGMNTEAFF. The CDR3 DNA reads as TGTGCCAGCAGCGCAGGGACAGGGATGAACACTGAAGCTTTCTTT.

This clonotype was recorded a few times. This chain connects TRBV4-1 to TRBJ1-1, with D possibly TRBD1 on 5 matching bases. In germline, CDR1 is MGHRA, CDR2 YSYEKL. V was cut by 0 bases and J by 1 base, with 18 bases left in between. This CDR3 has 18 residues. For the CDR3, the DNA is TGCGCCAGCAGCCAAGAGAGCGAGTGGGGGAAAAGGAACACTGAAGCTTTCTTT. Amino acid sequence: CASSQESEWGKRNTEAFF.

The chain recombines TRBV6-1 with TRBJ2-7, with 8 bases identical to TRBD1. Looked up from germline, CDR1 is MNHNS and CDR2 is SASEGT. V dropped 4 bases and J dropped 0; count of bases not matched to a gene: 5. The length of the CDR3 is 15 residues. CDR3 in DNA: TGTGCCAGCAGTGGGGACAGGCGATACTCCTACGAGCAGTACTTC. It yields the protein CASSGDRRYSYEQYF.

At least ten counts were recorded for this clonotype. This chain connects TRBV5-1 to TRBJ2-3; 12 bases are a match to TRBD1. CDR1 is SGHRS, CDR2 YFSETQ, per germline. The V gene end was trimmed by 3 bases and the J gene end by 5 bases; junction bases not matched to a gene: 1. The CDR3 sequence is 14 residues long. The DNA of the CDR3 is TGCGCCAGCAGCTGGGACAGGGGGCAAGATACGCAGTATTTT. It encodes CASSWDRGQDTQYF.

In its sample, this clonotype was seen many times. The V call is TRBV11-2, the J call TRBJ1-1; D is unclear. CDR3 length: 17 residues. CDR1 and CDR2 (germline): SGHAT, FQNNGV. V dropped 3 bases and J dropped 1 base, with 18 bases sitting between them. The CDR3 sequence is CASSFRRGRNRNTEAFF. CDR3 in DNA: TGTGCCAGCAGCTTCCGGCGAGGGAGGAATAGGAACACTGAAGCTTTCTTT.

Only a few counts were recorded for this clonotype. This chain uses TRBV16 with TRBJ1-4; possible D gene TRBD1, 5 bases. Trimming shortened V by 4 bases and J by 4 bases, and 16 bases separated the two germline ends. The germline V gene has CDR1 KGHSY and CDR2 FQNENV. There are 16 residues in the CDR3. CDR3 DNA sequence: TGTGCCAGCAGCCTCTCCCCGGGAGACAGTAATGAAAAACTGTTTTTT. This gives the protein CASSLSPGDSNEKLFF.

This chain connects TRBV12-5 to TRBJ2-1; the match to TRBD2 covers 9 bases. The CDR3 is made up of 16 amino acids. V was clipped by 0 bases and J by 7 bases; unmatched bases: 7. Germline values: CDR1 LGHNT, CDR2 FRNRAP. CDR3: CASGLVYAGGHNEQFF. Written as DNA, the CDR3 is TGTGCTAGTGGTTTGGTATATGCGGGGGGGCATAATGAGCAGTTCTTC.

This clonotype was counted many times. The chain couples TRBV20-1 to TRBJ1-4, with 7 bases matching TRBD1. V lost 6 bases to trimming and J lost 3 bases; unmatched junction nucleotides: 4. CDR1 DFQATT and CDR2 SNEGSKA come from the germline V gene (reference sequence). The CDR3 has 13 amino acids. The DNA of the CDR3 is TGCAGTGCACGGACAGGAGCTAATGAAAAACTGTTTTTT. It translates to CSARTGANEKLFF.